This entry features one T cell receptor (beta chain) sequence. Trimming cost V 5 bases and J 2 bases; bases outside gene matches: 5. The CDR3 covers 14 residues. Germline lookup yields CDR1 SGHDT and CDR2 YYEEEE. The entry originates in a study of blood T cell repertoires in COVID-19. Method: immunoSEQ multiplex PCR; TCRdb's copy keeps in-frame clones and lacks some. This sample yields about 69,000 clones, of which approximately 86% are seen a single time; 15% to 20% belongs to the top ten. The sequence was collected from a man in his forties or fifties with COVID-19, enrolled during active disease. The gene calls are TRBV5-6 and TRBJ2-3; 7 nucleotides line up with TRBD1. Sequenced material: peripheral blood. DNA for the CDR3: TGTGCCAGCAGATGGACAGGAAACACAGATACGCAGTATTTT. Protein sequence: CASRWTGNTDTQYF.